This T cell receptor beta chain emerged from a study of T cells in Graves' hyperthyroidism and ophthalmopathy (dated by TCRdb to between 2017 and 2020). Study-level background: Peripheral blood samples were taken at initial diagnosis, before any treatment was given. For training and testing, the 100 or so patients in the discovery cohort were randomly divided in a 7:3 ratio. Whether ophthalmopathy could be predicted prospectively was tested in an independent validation cohort made up of under 20 hyperthyroidism patients plus 17 patients who later progressed to ophthalmopathy. Thyroid tissue and blood T-cell repertoires from six Graves' hyperthyroidism patients were also compared in the study. TCR Vbeta CDR3 sequencing of 120 to 150 peripheral blood samples (roughly 41 ophthalmopathy, 75 to 80 hyperthyroidism and 17 progressor patients) is reported in the paper. After blood sampling, hyperthyroidism patients were treated with methimazole at a starting dose of 30 mg daily, and ophthalmopathy patients were treated with high-dose intravenous methylprednisolone. A discovery cohort of about 95 patients, fewer than 50 with Graves' ophthalmopathy and about 58 with stable Graves' hyperthyroidism, was used to find distinguishing TCR V-J signatures. Overall study outcomes, separate from this receptor: Most expanded thyroid clonotypes (frequency above 0.001) were also detected in blood, a finding suggesting that blood repertoires may reflect thyroid immune responses. During validation, the model predicted progression to ophthalmopathy a median of around 6 months ahead of onset, with around 71% sensitivity and 72% to 80% specificity. No statistical method was used to set the sample size in advance, and investigators knew the group allocation. In cross-validation, a model built on a 13 V-J signature told ophthalmopathy apart from stable hyperthyroidism with less than 90% sensitivity and around 81% specificity, and in testing the same model reached 80%/75%.

CDR1 and CDR2, per the germline V gene (reference sequence), are MNHEY and SMNVEV. The CDR3 starts with the cysteine, ends with the phenylalanine, and has 16 residues. Of all the DNA, just the CDR3 is kept, 48 bases in frame from base 1. V and J lose 7 bases and 4 bases, and a span of 17 bases separates them. In its sample, this clonotype was seen many times. Its recognized antigen is unknown. No base qualities exist here, and no much larger clone lies one base off it. TCR beta CDR3 regions were amplified from RNA transcripts. A first-round RT-PCR of the TCR CDR3 used the HTBI primer set with the Qiagen OneStep RT-PCR kit. Libraries were constructed in a second round of multiplex PCR, after which size selection and purification were carried out. The libraries were sequenced on an Illumina HiSeq2000 using paired-end 100 bp reads. In the source study's methods: SOAPnuke was used to process the raw data, removing reads that contained adapters or uncalled bases, had a mean Phred below 15, or lacked an exact match to the constant primer or identifier. High-quality paired reads were merged using COPE v1.2.5, and each unique nucleotide sequence was defined as a clonotype. MiTCR v1.1 was used to align clonotypes to the IMGT TRBV, TRBD and TRBJ reference segments. The analysis was restricted to V-J combinations with a frequency above 0.0001, which together covered 99% to 99.2% of the repertoires. The TCS score was defined as the ratio of F50 (clonal expansion) to E x V (chaos), calculated using BLOSUM62-based TCRdist between CDR3 peptides within each V-J. Welch's t-statistics and random forest reduced around 550 V-J features to roughly 13, which were used in a naive Bayes classifier (R e1071). The raw public data were reprocessed by TCRdb itself: fastp quality trimming at Q25, MiXCR clonotype calling, in-frame beta chains only. Rows with one shared CDR3 protein collapse into an entry with the most common genes and DNA. The V and J calls and clone size come from TCRdb's table, not from the authors' own analysis. The table for this sample lists about 160,000 distinct CDR3 sequences; less than 10% of them were counted only once. The ten largest make up about 20% of the sample.

Hyperthyroidism patients were newly diagnosed, with disease duration under 2 months, and aged 18 to 65 years. Patients with uncontrolled infections, other autoimmune diseases, pregnancy or lactation were excluded. Diagnoses were established on the basis of clinical symptoms, serum thyroxine and TRAb, thyroid ultrasound, and orbital computed tomography. For progressor patients, blood was drawn at the first diagnosis of hyperthyroidism, before any ophthalmopathy symptoms had appeared. PBMCs were isolated from 10 ml of fresh peripheral blood by Ficoll-Paque density gradient centrifugation. Progressor patients were initially diagnosed with Graves' hyperthyroidism and developed ophthalmopathy during follow-up. Total RNA was extracted using Trizol reagent, and RNA quality was assessed on an Agilent 2100 Bioanalyzer.

The source is a woman aged 18-30 years with Graves' hyperthyroidism that later progressed to Graves' ophthalmopathy. Sequencing was done on a sample of blood. Here the chain combines TRBV27 and TRBJ1-6; TRBD1 is perhaps the D gene, given 6 matching bases. The sequenced DNA: TGTGCCAGCACTAACGGGGGGGCTCCTTATAATTCACCCCTCCACTTT. Its product reads: CASTNGGAPYNSPLHF.